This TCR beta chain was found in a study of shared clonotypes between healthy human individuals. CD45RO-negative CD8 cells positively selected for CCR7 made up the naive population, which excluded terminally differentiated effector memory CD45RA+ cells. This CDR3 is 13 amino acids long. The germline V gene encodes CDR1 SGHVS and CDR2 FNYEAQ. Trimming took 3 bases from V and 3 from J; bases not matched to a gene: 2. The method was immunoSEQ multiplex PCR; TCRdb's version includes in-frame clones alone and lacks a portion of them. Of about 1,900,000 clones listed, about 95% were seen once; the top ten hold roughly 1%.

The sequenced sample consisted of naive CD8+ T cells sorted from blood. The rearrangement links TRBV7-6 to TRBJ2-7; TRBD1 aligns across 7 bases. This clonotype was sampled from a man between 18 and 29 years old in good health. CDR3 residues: CASSFGQVYEQYF. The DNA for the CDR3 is TGTGCCAGCAGCTTCGGACAGGTCTACGAGCAGTACTTC.